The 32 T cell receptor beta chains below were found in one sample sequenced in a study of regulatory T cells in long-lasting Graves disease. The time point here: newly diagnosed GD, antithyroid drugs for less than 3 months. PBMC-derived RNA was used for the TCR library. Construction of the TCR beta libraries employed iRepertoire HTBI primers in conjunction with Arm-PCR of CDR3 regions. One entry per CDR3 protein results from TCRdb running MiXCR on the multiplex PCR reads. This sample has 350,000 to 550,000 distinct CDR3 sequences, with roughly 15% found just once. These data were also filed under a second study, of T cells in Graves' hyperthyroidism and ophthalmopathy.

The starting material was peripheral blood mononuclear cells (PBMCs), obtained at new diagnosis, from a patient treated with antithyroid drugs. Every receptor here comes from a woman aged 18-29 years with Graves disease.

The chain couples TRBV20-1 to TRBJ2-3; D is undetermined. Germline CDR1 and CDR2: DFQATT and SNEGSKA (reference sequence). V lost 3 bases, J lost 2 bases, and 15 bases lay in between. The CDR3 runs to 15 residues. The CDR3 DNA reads TGCAGTGCTAGTGGTTTGCTAGGAGCCACAGATACGCAGTATTTT. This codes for CSASGLLGATDTQYF.

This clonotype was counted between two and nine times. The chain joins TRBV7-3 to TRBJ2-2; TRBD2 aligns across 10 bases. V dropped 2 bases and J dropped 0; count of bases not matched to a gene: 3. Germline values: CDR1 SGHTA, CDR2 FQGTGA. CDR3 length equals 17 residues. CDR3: CASSLLTSGANTGELFF. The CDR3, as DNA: TGTGCCAGCAGCTTACTTACTAGCGGGGCGAACACCGGGGAGCTGTTTTTT.

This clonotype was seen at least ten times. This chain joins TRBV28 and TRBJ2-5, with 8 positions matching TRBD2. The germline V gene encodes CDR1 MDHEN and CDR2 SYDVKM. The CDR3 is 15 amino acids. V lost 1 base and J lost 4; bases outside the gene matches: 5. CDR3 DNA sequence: TGTGCCAGCAGTTTATCACGGGAGGGCCGAGAGACCCAGTACTTC. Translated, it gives CASSLSREGRETQYF.

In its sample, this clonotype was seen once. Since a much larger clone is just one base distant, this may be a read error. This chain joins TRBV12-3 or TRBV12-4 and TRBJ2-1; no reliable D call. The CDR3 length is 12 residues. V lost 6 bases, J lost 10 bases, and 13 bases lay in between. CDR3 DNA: TGTGCCAGCAGCTCGGCCCCCAACGAGCAGTTCTTC. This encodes CASSSAPNEQFF.

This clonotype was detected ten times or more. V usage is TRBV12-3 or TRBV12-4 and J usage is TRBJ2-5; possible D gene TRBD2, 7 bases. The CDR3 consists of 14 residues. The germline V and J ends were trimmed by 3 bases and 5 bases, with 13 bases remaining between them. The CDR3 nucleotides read TGTGCCAGCAGTTTGGGGGGGGCCTGGGAGACCCAGTACTTC. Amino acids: CASSLGGAWETQYF.

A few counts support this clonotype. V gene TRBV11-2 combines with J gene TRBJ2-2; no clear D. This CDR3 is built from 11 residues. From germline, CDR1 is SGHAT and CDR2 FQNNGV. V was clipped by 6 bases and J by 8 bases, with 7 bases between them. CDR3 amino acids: CASSLWGELFF. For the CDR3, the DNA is TGTGCCAGCAGTTTGTGGGGGGAGCTGTTTTTT.

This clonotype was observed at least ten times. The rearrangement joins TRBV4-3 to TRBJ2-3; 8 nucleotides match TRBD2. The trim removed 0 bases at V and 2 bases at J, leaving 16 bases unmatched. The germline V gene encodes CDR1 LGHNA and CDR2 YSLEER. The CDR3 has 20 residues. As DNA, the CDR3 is TGCGCCAGCAGCCAAGATTTGGCCCATTTCGGGACTAGGCCCACAGATACGCAGTATTTT. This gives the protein CASSQDLAHFGTRPTDTQYF.

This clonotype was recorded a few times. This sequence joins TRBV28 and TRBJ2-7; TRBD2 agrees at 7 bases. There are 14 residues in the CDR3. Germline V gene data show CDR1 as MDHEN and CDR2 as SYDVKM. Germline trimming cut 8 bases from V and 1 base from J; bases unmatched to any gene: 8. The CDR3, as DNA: TGTGCCAGCCAAGGACTAGTTTTTTCCTACGAGCAGTACTTC. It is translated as CASQGLVFSYEQYF.

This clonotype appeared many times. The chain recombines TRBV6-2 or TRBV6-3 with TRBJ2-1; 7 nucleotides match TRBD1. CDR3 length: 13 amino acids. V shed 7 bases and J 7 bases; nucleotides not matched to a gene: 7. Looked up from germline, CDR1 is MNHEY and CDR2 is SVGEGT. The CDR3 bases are TGTGCCAGCATGCAGGGGGTACGGAATGAGCAGTTCTTC. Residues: CASMQGVRNEQFF.

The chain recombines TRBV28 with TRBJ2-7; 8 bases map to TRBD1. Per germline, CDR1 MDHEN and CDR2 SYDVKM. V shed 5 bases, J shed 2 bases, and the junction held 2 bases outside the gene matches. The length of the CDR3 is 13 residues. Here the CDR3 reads CASSGTGAYEQYF. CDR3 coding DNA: TGTGCCAGCAGTGGGACAGGAGCCTACGAGCAGTACTTC.

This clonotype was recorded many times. The chain's CDR3 is CASSSQTGHSSYNEQFF. The CDR3 DNA reads TGTGCCAGCAGTTCCCAGACAGGCCATAGCTCCTACAATGAGCAGTTCTTC. The V and J genes are TRBV28 and TRBJ2-1, with D maybe TRBD1 (6 bases). CDR1 and CDR2 (germline): MDHEN, SYDVKM. The CDR3 has 17 amino acids. Trimming stripped 4 bases from V and 0 bases from J, with 16 bases between.

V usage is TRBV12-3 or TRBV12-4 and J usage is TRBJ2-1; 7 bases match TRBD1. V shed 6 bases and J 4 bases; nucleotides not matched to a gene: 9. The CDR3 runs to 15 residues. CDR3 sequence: CASSDLDRDYNEQFF. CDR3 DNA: TGTGCCAGCAGCGACTTAGACAGGGATTACAATGAGCAGTTCTTC.

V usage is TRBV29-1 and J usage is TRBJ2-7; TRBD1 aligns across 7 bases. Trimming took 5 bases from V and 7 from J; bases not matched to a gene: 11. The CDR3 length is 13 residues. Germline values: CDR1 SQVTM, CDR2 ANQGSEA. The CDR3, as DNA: TGCAGCGTTAGAGGACAGGAGGCCTCTGAGCAGTACTTC. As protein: CSVRGQEASEQYF.

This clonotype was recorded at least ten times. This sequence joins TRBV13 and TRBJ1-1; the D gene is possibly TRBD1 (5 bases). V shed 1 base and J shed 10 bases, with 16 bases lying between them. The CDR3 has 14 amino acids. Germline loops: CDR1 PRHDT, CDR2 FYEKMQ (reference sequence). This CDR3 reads CASSLAGVQEVAFF. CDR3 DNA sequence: TGTGCCAGCAGCTTAGCAGGCGTACAGGAGGTAGCTTTCTTT.

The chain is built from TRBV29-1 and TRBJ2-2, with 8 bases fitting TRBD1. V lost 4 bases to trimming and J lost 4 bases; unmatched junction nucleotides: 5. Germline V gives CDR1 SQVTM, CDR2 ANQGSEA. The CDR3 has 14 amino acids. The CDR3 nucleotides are TGCAGCGTTGCGGTGACAGGGGTCACCGGGGAGCTGTTTTTT. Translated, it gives CSVAVTGVTGELFF.

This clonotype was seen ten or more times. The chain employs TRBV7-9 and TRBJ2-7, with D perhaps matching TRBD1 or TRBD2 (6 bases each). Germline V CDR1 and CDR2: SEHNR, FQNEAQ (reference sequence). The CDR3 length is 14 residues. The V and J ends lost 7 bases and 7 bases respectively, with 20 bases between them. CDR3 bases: TGTGCCAGCAAGATACAGGGAGGAGGTCAAGAGCAGTACTTC. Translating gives CASKIQGGGQEQYF.

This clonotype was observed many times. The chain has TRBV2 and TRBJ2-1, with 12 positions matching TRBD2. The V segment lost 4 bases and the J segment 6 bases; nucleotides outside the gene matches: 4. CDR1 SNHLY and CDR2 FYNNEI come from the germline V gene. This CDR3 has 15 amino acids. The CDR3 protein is CASSVTSGSGNEQFF. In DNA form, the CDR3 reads TGTGCCAGCAGTGTGACTAGCGGGAGCGGCAATGAGCAGTTCTTC.

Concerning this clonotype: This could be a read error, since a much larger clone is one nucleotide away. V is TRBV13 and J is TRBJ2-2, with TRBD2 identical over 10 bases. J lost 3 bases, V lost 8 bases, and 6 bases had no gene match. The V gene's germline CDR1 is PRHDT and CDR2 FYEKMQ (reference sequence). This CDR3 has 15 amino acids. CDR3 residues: CASGLAGVDTGELFF. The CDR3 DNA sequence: TGTGCCAGCGGCCTAGCGGGAGTGGACACCGGGGAGCTGTTTTTT. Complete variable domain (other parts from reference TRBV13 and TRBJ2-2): AAGVIQSPRHLIKEKRETATLKCYPIPRHDTVYWYQQGPGQDPQFLISFYEKMQSDKGSIPDRFSAQQFSDYHSELNMSSLELGDSALYFCASGLAGVDTGELFFGEGSRLTVL.

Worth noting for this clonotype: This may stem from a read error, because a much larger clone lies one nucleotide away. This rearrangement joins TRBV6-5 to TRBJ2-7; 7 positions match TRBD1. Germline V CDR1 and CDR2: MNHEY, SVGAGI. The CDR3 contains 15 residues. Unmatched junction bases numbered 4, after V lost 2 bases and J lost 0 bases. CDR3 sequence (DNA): TGTGCCAGCAGTTACAGGGGGCCAACCTCCTACGAGCAGTACTTC. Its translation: CASSYRGPTSYEQYF.

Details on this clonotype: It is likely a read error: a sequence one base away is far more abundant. For the CDR3, the DNA is TGTGCCACCTGTAAGGAGTACTATAATGAGCAGTACTTC. This translates into CATCKEYYNEQYF. This chain connects TRBV12-3 or TRBV12-4 to TRBJ2-7; D uncertain. The CDR3 has 13 amino acids. Trimming removed 10 bases from V and 7 bases from J, with 20 bases in between.

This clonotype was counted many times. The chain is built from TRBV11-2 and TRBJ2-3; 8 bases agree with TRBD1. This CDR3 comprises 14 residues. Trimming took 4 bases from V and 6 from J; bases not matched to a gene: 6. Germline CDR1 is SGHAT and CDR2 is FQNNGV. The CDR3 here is CASSWTGSLDTQYF. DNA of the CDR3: TGTGCCAGCAGCTGGACAGGGAGTCTTGATACGCAGTATTTT.

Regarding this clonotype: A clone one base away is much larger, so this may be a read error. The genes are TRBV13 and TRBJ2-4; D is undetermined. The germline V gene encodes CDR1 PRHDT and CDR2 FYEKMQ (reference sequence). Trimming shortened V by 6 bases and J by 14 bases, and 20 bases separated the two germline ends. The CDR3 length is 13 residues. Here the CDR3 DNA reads TGTGCCAGCAGTATCGCGAAAGATCCGGTGGAGTACTTC. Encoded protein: CASSIAKDPVEYF. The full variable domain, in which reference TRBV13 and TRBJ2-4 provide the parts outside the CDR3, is AAGVIQSPRHLIKEKRETATLKCYPIPRHDTVYWYQQGPGQDPQFLISFYEKMQSDKGSIPDRFSAQQFSDYHSELNMSSLELGDSALYFCASSIAKDPVEYFGAGTRLSVL.

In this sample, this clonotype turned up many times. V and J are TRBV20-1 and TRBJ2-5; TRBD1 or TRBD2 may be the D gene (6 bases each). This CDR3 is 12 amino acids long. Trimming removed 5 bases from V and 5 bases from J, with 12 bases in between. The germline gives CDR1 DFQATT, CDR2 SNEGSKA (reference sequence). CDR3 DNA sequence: TGCAGTGCTGGAAGGAGGGGGGAGACCCAGTACTTC. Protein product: CSAGRRGETQYF.

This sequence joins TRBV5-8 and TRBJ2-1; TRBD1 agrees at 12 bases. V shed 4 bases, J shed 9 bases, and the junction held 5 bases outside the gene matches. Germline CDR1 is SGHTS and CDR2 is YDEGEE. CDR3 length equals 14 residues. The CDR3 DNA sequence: TGTGCCAGCAGCCACGGGACAGGGGGCGGTGAGCAGTTCTTC. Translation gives CASSHGTGGGEQFF.

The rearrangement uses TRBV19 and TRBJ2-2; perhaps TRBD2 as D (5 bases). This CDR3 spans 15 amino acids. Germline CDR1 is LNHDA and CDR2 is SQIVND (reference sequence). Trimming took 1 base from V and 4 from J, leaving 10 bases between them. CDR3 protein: CASSIGKRTTGELFF. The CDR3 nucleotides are TGTGCCAGTAGTATAGGAAAGCGGACCACCGGGGAGCTGTTTTTT.

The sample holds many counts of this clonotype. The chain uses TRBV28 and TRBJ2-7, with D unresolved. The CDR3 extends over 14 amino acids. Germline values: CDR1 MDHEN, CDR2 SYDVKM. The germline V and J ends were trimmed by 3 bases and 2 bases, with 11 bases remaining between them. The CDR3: CASSFPSLTYEQYF. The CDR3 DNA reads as TGTGCCAGCAGTTTTCCGAGTCTAACCTACGAGCAGTACTTC.

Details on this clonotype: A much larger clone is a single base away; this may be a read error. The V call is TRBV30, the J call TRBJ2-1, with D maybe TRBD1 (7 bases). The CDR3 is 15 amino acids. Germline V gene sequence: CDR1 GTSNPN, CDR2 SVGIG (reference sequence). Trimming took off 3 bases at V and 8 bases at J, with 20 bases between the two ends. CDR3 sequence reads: CAWSRDSGFDDEQFF. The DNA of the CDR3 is TGTGCCTGGAGCCGGGACAGCGGGTTCGACGATGAGCAGTTCTTC.

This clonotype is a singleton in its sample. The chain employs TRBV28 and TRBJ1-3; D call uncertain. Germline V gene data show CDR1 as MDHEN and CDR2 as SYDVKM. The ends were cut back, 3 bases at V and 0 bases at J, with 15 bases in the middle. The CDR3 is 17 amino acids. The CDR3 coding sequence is TGTGCCAGCAGTTTTGGAGCGCAGCCGCACTCTGGAAACACCATATATTTT. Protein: CASSFGAQPHSGNTIYF.

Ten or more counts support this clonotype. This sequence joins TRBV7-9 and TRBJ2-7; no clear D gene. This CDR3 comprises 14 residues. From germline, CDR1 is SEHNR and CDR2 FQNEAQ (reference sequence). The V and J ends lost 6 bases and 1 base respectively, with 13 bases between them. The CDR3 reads CASSRIGGSYEQYF. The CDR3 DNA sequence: TGTGCCAGCAGTCGGATAGGCGGATCCTACGAGCAGTACTTC. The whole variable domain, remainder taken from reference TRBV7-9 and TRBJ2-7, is DTGVSQNPRHKITKRGQNVTFRCDPISEHNRLYWYRQTLGQGPEFLTYFQNEAQLEKSRLLSDRFSAERPKGSFSTLEIQRTEQGDSAMYLCASSRIGGSYEQYFGPGTRLTVT.

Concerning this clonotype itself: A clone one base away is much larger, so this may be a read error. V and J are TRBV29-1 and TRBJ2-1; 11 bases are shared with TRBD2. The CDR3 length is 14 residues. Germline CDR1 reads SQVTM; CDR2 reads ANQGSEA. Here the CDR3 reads CSVAGTSGDNGQFF. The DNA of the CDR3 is TGCAGCGTTGCCGGGACTAGCGGTGACAATGGGCAGTTCTTC.

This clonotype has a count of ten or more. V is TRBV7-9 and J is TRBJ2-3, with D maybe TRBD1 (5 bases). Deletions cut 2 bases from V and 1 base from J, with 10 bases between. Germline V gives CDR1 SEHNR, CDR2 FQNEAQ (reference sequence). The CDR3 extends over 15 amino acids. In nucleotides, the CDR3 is TGTGCCAGCAGCTTATTAGGGGTACGCACAGATACGCAGTATTTT. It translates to CASSLLGVRTDTQYF.

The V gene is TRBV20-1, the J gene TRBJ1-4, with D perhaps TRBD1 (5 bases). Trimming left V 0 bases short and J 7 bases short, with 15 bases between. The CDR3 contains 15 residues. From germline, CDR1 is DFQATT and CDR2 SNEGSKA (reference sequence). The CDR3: CSARDSRDRPEKLFF. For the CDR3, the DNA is TGCAGTGCTAGAGATTCGAGGGACCGTCCTGAAAAACTGTTTTTT.